The sample holds a few counts of the clone carrying this TCR beta chain. No antigen is known for it. The entry originates in a study of identical twins. Study findings and constraints: Alpha sequences that were out-of-frame and twin-shared showed an excess of low generation probability.

TCRdb redid the calling of the 5' RACE reads with MiXCR, one entry per CDR3 protein. This table has approximately 500,000 distinct CDR3 sequences, 13% to 15% appearing once. Germline trimming cut 3 bases from V and 6 bases from J; bases unmatched to any gene: 12. Germline values: CDR1 MDHEN, CDR2 SYDVKM. This CDR3 has 19 residues. This same sample was also part of a study on yellow fever vaccine responses in identical twins.

The chain recombines TRBV28 with TRBJ2-3; TRBD2 aligns across 16 bases. This clonotype was obtained from a young woman in good health. Sequencing was performed on CD4+ T cells sorted from blood. CDR3 residues: CASSFWGTSGRGEPDTQYF. CDR3 DNA: TGTGCCAGCAGTTTCTGGGGGACTAGCGGGAGGGGGGAGCCGGATACGCAGTATTTT.